Below, 12 T cell receptor beta chains from the same sample are listed, as sequenced in a study of blood T cells in healthy people across ages. Next came a second PCR, run for about 7 to 12 cycles, which used a sample-barcoded 5' primer along with a J-beta primer mix. One entry per CDR3 protein results from TCRdb running MiXCR on the 5' RACE reads. In the table there are 650,000 to 950,000 distinct CDR3 sequences, approximately 48% of which are singletons. Specimen: blood. The receptor source for this set is a man aged 55 to 69 in good health.

The chain couples TRBV4-1 to TRBJ2-4, with 7 bases matching TRBD2. The J call may be faulty, since TRBJ2-5 better matches the DNA end. Germline loops: CDR1 MGHRA, CDR2 YSYEKL. The CDR3 runs to 13 residues. This CDR3 reads CASSWGGTKTQYF. In nucleotides, the CDR3 is TGCGCCAGCAGCTGGGGAGGGACCAAGACCCAGTACTTC.

The V gene is TRBV3-1, the J gene TRBJ2-5; TRBD2 matches 8 bases. CDR3 length: 16 amino acids. Germline lookup yields CDR1 LGHDT and CDR2 YNNKEL (reference sequence). V lost 1 base and J lost 3; bases outside the gene matches: 7. The DNA for the CDR3 is TGTGCCAGCAGCCAAGCAGGTAGCGGGGAAAAAGAGACCCAGTACTTC. This translates into CASSQAGSGEKETQYF.

The rearrangement uses TRBV6-5 and TRBJ1-4; possible D gene TRBD1, 6 bases. This CDR3 spans 14 amino acids. Trimming stripped 6 bases from V and 10 bases from J, with 18 bases between. CDR1 is MNHEY, CDR2 SVGAGI, per germline. CDR3 sequence reads: CASRTDRSKGKLFF. The CDR3, as DNA: TGTGCCAGCAGGACAGACAGGAGTAAGGGAAAACTGTTTTTT.

The chain combines TRBV14 with TRBJ2-7; D not certain. The J call may be incorrect, as the DNA end agrees better with TRBJ2-5. The CDR3 covers 14 residues. Germline CDR1 is SGHDN and CDR2 is FVKESK. Written as DNA, the CDR3 is TGTGCCAGCAGCCAACGTAGGAATTTGGAGACCCAGTACTTC. This translates into CASSQRRNLETQYF.

This chain connects TRBV27 to TRBJ2-5; D is uncertain. The germline CDR1 and CDR2 sequences are MNHEY and SMNVEV (reference sequence). The CDR3 covers 13 residues. Trimming cost V 2 bases and J 11 bases, with 15 bases left between them. The CDR3 is CASSLGFHDEQYF. The CDR3 nucleotides read TGTGCCAGCAGTTTAGGTTTTCATGATGAGCAGTACTTC.

There are many counts of this clonotype. The CDR3: CASSEPTSGANVLTF. The CDR3 DNA is TGTGCCAGCAGTGAACCAACCTCTGGGGCCAACGTCCTGACTTTC. V gene TRBV6-1 combines with J gene TRBJ2-6; D not resolved. The germline V gene encodes CDR1 MNHNS and CDR2 SASEGT. CDR3 size: 15 residues. V lost 2 bases to trimming and J lost 0 bases, with 5 bases between them.

DNA for the CDR3: TGTGCCAGCAGCTTAATTACGGAAAAACTGTTTTTT. The encoded protein is CASSLITEKLFF. The rearrangement uses TRBV7-9 and TRBJ1-4; D is unresolved. Trimming pared 2 bases from V and 8 bases from J, leaving 6 bases between. The CDR3 runs 12 residues. Germline lookup yields CDR1 SEHNR and CDR2 FQNEAQ (reference sequence).

The chain has TRBV7-2 and TRBJ2-7, with no clear D. Germline CDR1 SGHTA, CDR2 FQGNSA. V lost 5 bases, J lost 0 bases, and 11 bases lay in between. This CDR3 has 14 residues. As DNA, the CDR3 is TGTGCCAGCAGCCAAATAAACCCCTCCTACGAGCAGTACTTC. Encoded protein: CASSQINPSYEQYF.

This sequence joins TRBV7-6 and TRBJ2-7; weak D call: TRBD1 (5 bases). The V end was cut by 6 bases, the J end by 7 bases, with 13 bases between. CDR3 length equals 12 residues. Germline V gives CDR1 SGHVS, CDR2 FNYEAQ. The CDR3 here is CASRQDVGEQYF. In nucleotides, the CDR3 is TGTGCCAGCAGACAGGACGTTGGGGAGCAGTACTTC.

V is TRBV12-3 or TRBV12-4 and J is TRBJ2-5; 11 nucleotides match TRBD2. Gene TRBJ2-1 matches the end of the DNA better, so the J call may be wrong. This CDR3 spans 15 amino acids. The CDR3 sequence is CASSGTSGPGETQFF. The CDR3 DNA reads as TGTGCCAGCAGCGGGACTAGCGGTCCCGGTGAGACCCAGTTCTTC.

The chain links TRBV2 to TRBJ1-1; TRBD1 is a possible D gene (5 bases). The V end was cut by 2 bases, the J end by 4 bases, with 14 bases between. This CDR3 has 15 residues. Germline values: CDR1 SNHLY, CDR2 FYNNEI. CDR3 coding DNA: TGTGCCAGCAGTGAATCTAGGGGCGGAATCACTGAAGCTTTCTTT. It translates to CASSESRGGITEAFF.

This clonotype was detected once. Germline is not matched at one junction end, which may reflect a read error. The V gene is TRBV4-1, the J gene TRBJ2-4, with 7 bases fitting TRBD2. The germline gives CDR1 MGHRA, CDR2 YSYEKL. The CDR3 covers 16 residues. The CDR3 sequence: CASSQDDRLAKNVQYF. The CDR3 nucleotides read TGCGCCAGCAGCCAAGATGACCGACTAGCCAAAAACGTTCAGTACTTC.